A single sample is the source of the 15 T cell receptor beta chains below, sequenced in a study of STAT3 mutations in large granular lymphocyte leukemia. TCRdb keeps only in-frame clones here, not all; method: immunoSEQ multiplex PCR. The table has around 17,000 clones, around four fifths seen once; the top ten hold roughly 9%. Antigens of these TCRs are unknown. The study, taken as a whole, reports: At least one immunodominant TCR beta clonotype appeared in every T-cell large granular lymphocyte leukemia patient.

The material sequenced was peripheral blood mononuclear cells. The receptors originated from a man aged 50-60 years with T-cell large granular lymphocyte leukemia. Some clones in this sample may be carry-over from other donors' samples.

The chain links TRBV7-2 to TRBJ2-7, with D unresolved. V lost 5 bases and J 5 bases, leaving 16 bases between the germline ends. CDR3 size: 14 residues. Germline V CDR1 and CDR2: SGHTA, FQGNSA. CDR3 DNA: TGTGCCAGCAGCCTTACAAGAGACCGACACGAGCAGTACTTC. Residues: CASSLTRDRHEQYF.

The CDR3, as DNA: TGTGCCAGCAGTTCGCTCGGGACTAGCGGGGTGCATACGCAGTATTTT. The encoded protein is CASSSLGTSGVHTQYF. J is TRBJ2-3 and V is TRBV27; the match to TRBD2 covers 13 bases. The CDR3 extends over 16 amino acids. The trim removed 4 bases at V and 7 bases at J, leaving 8 bases unmatched. Germline CDR1 reads MNHEY; CDR2 reads SMNVEV (reference sequence).

The chain recombines TRBV5-6 with TRBJ1-4; tentatively, D is TRBD1 (5 bases). Trimming removed 2 bases at V and 7 bases at J, with 12 bases between. The CDR3 has 14 residues. Germline CDR1 is SGHDT and CDR2 is YYEEEE. The CDR3 protein is CASSFAGTGEKLFF. CDR3 nucleotides: TGTGCCAGCAGCTTCGCGGGGACGGGTGAAAAACTGTTTTTT.

The rearrangement uses TRBV9 and TRBJ1-5, with 7 positions matching TRBD1. The V and J ends lost 3 bases and 6 bases, in that order; junction bases with no gene match: 6. Germline V gives CDR1 SGDLS, CDR2 YYNGEE. The CDR3 contains 14 residues. CDR3 in amino acids: CASSDGTAGQPQHF. CDR3 coding DNA: TGTGCCAGCAGCGATGGGACAGCCGGTCAGCCCCAGCATTTT.

This clone has only a few counts. The J gene is TRBJ2-2, the V gene TRBV7-9; 9 bases fit TRBD1. The ends lost 1 base at V and 4 bases at J; junction bases unmatched: 4. Germline CDR1 reads SEHNR; CDR2 reads FQNEAQ (reference sequence). The length of the CDR3 is 16 residues. The CDR3 sequence: CASSLGQGVGTGELFF. For the CDR3, the DNA is TGTGCCAGCAGCTTAGGACAGGGGGTTGGCACCGGGGAGCTGTTTTTT.

The chain carries TRBV18 and TRBJ1-2, with D possibly matching TRBD1 (6 bases). Per germline, CDR1 KGHSH and CDR2 LQKENI. Between the trimmed V and J ends, which lost 5 bases and 4 bases, there was a span of 17 bases. The CDR3 runs to 15 residues. The CDR3 region is CASSNLGGRSYGYTF. The CDR3 DNA sequence: TGTGCCAGCTCAAACCTAGGGGGAAGGAGCTATGGCTACACCTTC.

The genes are TRBV4-3 and TRBJ2-7, with D tentatively TRBD2 (5 bases). The CDR3 is made up of 16 amino acids. The V end lost 0 bases, the J end lost 1 base, and 13 bases lay between the germline ends. CDR1 LGHNA and CDR2 YSLEER come from the germline V gene. CDR3 nucleotides: TGCGCCAGCAGCCAAGAACCCGGGATTAATTCCTACGAGCAGTACTTC. Translating it yields CASSQEPGINSYEQYF.

This clone came up a few times. V and J are TRBV21-1 and TRBJ1-4. TRBV21-1 is a recognized pseudogene. This CDR3 region has 14 residues. CDR3 nucleotides: TGTGCCAGCACGGCTCTGGCAGTCCATGAAAAACTGTTTTTT. It codes for CASTALAVHEKLFF.

The V call is TRBV11-3, the J call TRBJ2-7; D is uncertain. Per germline, CDR1 SGHNT and CDR2 YENEEA. This CDR3 contains 13 residues. Trimming cost V 3 bases and J 2 bases, with 8 bases left between them. The CDR3 DNA reads TGTGCCAGCAGCTTGGACCAAACCTACGAGCAGTACTTC. Translated: CASSLDQTYEQYF.

The CDR3: CASSLDGGTVYGYTF. DNA of the CDR3: TGTGCCAGCAGCTTAGATGGGGGGACAGTCTATGGCTACACCTTC. The V call is TRBV11-3, the J call TRBJ1-2, with 7 bases lining up with TRBD1. V was clipped by 0 bases and J by 4 bases; unmatched bases: 5. The germline V gene has CDR1 SGHNT and CDR2 YENEEA. The CDR3 is 15 amino acids.

The chain uses TRBV28 and TRBJ1-1; D unclear. CDR1 is MDHEN, CDR2 SYDVKM, per germline. Trimming pared 3 bases from V and 10 bases from J, leaving 12 bases between. The CDR3 covers 12 residues. This CDR3 reads CASSFGSFLAFF. The CDR3 bases are TGTGCCAGCAGTTTCGGTTCCTTCCTAGCTTTCTTT.

V gene TRBV5-4 combines with J gene TRBJ2-3, with 9 nucleotides matching TRBD2. The V segment lost 4 bases and the J segment 4 bases; nucleotides outside the gene matches: 13. The CDR3 totals 17 residues. Germline V gives CDR1 SGHNT, CDR2 YYREEE (reference sequence). The CDR3 coding sequence is TGTGCCAGCAGCCCCCGCCTGGGCGGGGGGGTCGCAGATACGCAGTATTTT. Translating it yields CASSPRLGGGVADTQYF.

In its sample, this clone was seen a few times. The chain carries TRBV9 and TRBJ2-7, with 8 bases identical to TRBD1. The junction had 13 bases not matched to a gene; V was cut back by 4 bases and J by 7 bases. Looked up from germline, CDR1 is SGDLS and CDR2 is YYNGEE. This CDR3 region has 15 residues. DNA for the CDR3: TGTGCCAGCAGCACTTGGGACAGGAGGGCGTATGAGCAGTACTTC. It yields the protein CASSTWDRRAYEQYF.

This chain uses TRBV5-1 with TRBJ1-3; no firm D call. This CDR3 contains 13 residues. CDR1 and CDR2 (germline): SGHRS, YFSETQ. V lost 0 bases and J lost 7, with 8 bases in between. CDR3 nucleotides: TGCGCCAGCAGCTTGGAACCACTTAACACCATATATTTT. Translation gives CASSLEPLNTIYF.

V and J are TRBV6-1 and TRBJ2-3, with D perhaps matching TRBD2 (6 bases). Deletions cut 0 bases from V and 0 bases from J, with 7 bases between. This CDR3 has 15 residues. CDR1 and CDR2 (germline): MNHNS, SASEGT. In DNA form, the CDR3 reads TGTGCCAGCAGTGAAGCGGAGGGAAGCACAGATACGCAGTATTTT. Translating gives CASSEAEGSTDTQYF.